The next 23 T cell receptor beta chains were all read from a single sample in a study of shared clonotypes between healthy human individuals. Generated by immunoSEQ multiplex PCR, the TCRdb table keeps only in-frame clones and is missing some. The table includes millions of clones, approximately 92% detected once. The sample comprised naive CD4+ T cells sorted from blood. Noted subset: CD45RA+ positively selected. All receptors derive from a young man in good health.

The chain employs TRBV10-3 and TRBJ1-5; 8 nucleotides agree with TRBD1. The CDR3 length is 14 residues. Germline CDR1 is ENHRY and CDR2 is SYGVKD. V gave up 3 bases and J gave up 6 bases; unmatched junction bases: 4. CDR3 nucleotide sequence: TGTGCCATCAGTGACAGGGGGCCTGGTCAGCCCCAGCATTTT. This encodes CAISDRGPGQPQHF.

The gene calls are TRBV28 and TRBJ2-7, with a possible D match to TRBD2 (6 bases). The ends were cut back, 2 bases at V and 3 bases at J, with 11 bases in the middle. CDR1 and CDR2 (germline): MDHEN, SYDVKM. The CDR3 sequence is 14 residues long. The chain's CDR3 is CASSLKAGLYEQYF. CDR3 in DNA: TGTGCCAGCAGTTTAAAGGCGGGGCTCTACGAGCAGTACTTC.

This rearrangement joins TRBV27 to TRBJ2-3, with 7 bases lining up with TRBD1. With V trimmed by 3 bases and J by 3 bases, 6 bases remained unmatched. This CDR3 is 15 amino acids long. Germline V gene lookup returns CDR1 MNHEY and CDR2 SMNVEV (reference sequence). CDR3 sequence: CASSFTGARTDTQYF. The CDR3 region has the DNA TGTGCCAGCAGTTTCACAGGGGCTAGGACAGATACGCAGTATTTT.

This chain uses TRBV2 with TRBJ1-1; D possibly corresponds to TRBD1 (6 bases). This CDR3 region has 14 residues. Trimming left V 5 bases short and J 3 bases short, with 13 bases between. Germline-derived CDR1 and CDR2 are SNHLY and FYNNEI. The CDR3 loop is CASSLQGSYTEAFF. CDR3 in DNA: TGTGCCAGCAGTCTACAGGGTTCCTACACTGAAGCTTTCTTT.

The genes are TRBV7-9 and TRBJ2-2; 9 positions match TRBD2. Looked up from germline, CDR1 is SEHNR and CDR2 is FQNEAQ (reference sequence). The CDR3 runs 17 residues. V lost 1 base to trimming and J lost 1 base; unmatched junction nucleotides: 4. CDR3 coding DNA: TGTGCCAGCAGCTTAGTTAGCGGGAGAATGAACACCGGGGAGCTGTTTTTT. This encodes CASSLVSGRMNTGELFF.

This chain links TRBV6-1 with TRBJ2-7; 9 bases agree with TRBD1. The CDR3 sequence is 14 residues long. V lost 3 bases, J lost 2 bases, and 2 bases stayed unmatched. Germline V lookup: CDR1 MNHNS, CDR2 SASEGT. The CDR3 region has the DNA TGTGCCAGCAGTGACGGACAGGGGCCCTACGAGCAGTACTTC. Its translation is CASSDGQGPYEQYF.

This chain uses TRBV5-1 with TRBJ1-6; perhaps TRBD1 as D (6 bases). Trimming pared 2 bases from V and 14 bases from J, leaving 14 bases between. CDR1 SGHRS and CDR2 YFSETQ come from the germline V gene. The CDR3 consists of 13 residues. CDR3 sequence (DNA): TGCGCCAGCAGCTTAGGACCGGAGGGGGCCCTCCACTTT. Protein product: CASSLGPEGALHF.

This clone was found once. The same CDR3 is also encoded by other DNA sequences in this sample. This rearrangement joins TRBV18 to TRBJ1-1; possibly TRBD1 for D (5 bases). Germline V gene sequence: CDR1 KGHSH, CDR2 LQKENI. V lost 0 bases and J lost 5, with 10 bases in between. This CDR3 spans 14 amino acids. The CDR3 loop reads CASSPPGGGTEAFF. CDR3 bases: TGTGCCAGCTCACCACCAGGCGGGGGGACTGAAGCTTTCTTT.

This chain links TRBV10-3 with TRBJ1-2; 11 nucleotides align to TRBD1. The CDR3 has 13 amino acids. Germline trimming cut 10 bases from V and 3 bases from J; bases unmatched to any gene: 4. From germline, CDR1 is ENHRY and CDR2 SYGVKD. The CDR3 DNA sequence: TGTGCCACAGGGACAGGGGGTGACTATGGCTACACCTTC. As protein: CATGTGGDYGYTF.

The rearrangement joins TRBV19 to TRBJ2-5; weak D call: TRBD2 (5 bases). The CDR3 loop spans 11 amino acids. With 7 bases removed from V and 5 bases from J, the gap between germline ends came to 8 bases. Germline CDR1 reads LNHDA; CDR2 reads SQIVND (reference sequence). This chain's CDR3 is CASTSGETQYF. Here the CDR3 DNA reads TGTGCCAGTACCTCGGGGGAGACCCAGTACTTC. Full variable domain (missing parts from reference TRBV19 and TRBJ2-5): DGGITQSPKYLFRKEGQNVTLSCEQNLNHDAMYWYRQDPGQGLRLIYYSQIVNDFQKGDIAEGYSVSREKKESFPLTVTSAQKNPTAFYLCASTSGETQYFGPGTRLLVL.

In this sample, this clone turned up once. The chain couples TRBV5-6 to TRBJ1-5, with 11 bases matching TRBD1. V lost 7 bases to trimming and J lost 2 bases; unmatched junction nucleotides: 11. Germline V lookup: CDR1 SGHDT, CDR2 YYEEEE. The CDR3 spans 17 residues. CDR3 loop: CASSGTGGRLGNQPQHF. The CDR3 region has the DNA TGTGCCAGCTCCGGGACAGGGGGGCGGTTAGGCAATCAGCCCCAGCATTTT.

This chain links TRBV7-2 with TRBJ2-1; 7 bases match TRBD2. This CDR3 region has 16 residues. The V segment lost 5 bases and the J segment 2 bases; nucleotides outside the gene matches: 9. Germline-derived CDR1 and CDR2 are SGHTA and FQGNSA. The CDR3 bases are TGTGCCAGCAGCCTCTCGGGCGGGAGCACCTACAATGAGCAGTTCTTC. Protein: CASSLSGGSTYNEQFF.

This chain connects TRBV7-2 to TRBJ1-4; 7 bases are a match to TRBD1. Germline CDR1 is SGHTA and CDR2 is FQGNSA. J lost 10 bases, V lost 4 bases, and 9 bases had no gene match. This CDR3 is 14 amino acids long. The CDR3 sequence: CASSSRDSEGKLFF. The CDR3 nucleotides are TGTGCCAGCAGCTCCCGGGACAGCGAGGGAAAACTGTTTTTT. Combining the CDR3 with reference TRBV7-2 and TRBJ1-4 gives the whole variable domain GAGVSQSPSNKVTEKGKDVELRCDPISGHTALYWYRQSLGQGLEFLIYFQGNSAPDKSGLPSDRFSAERTGGSVSTLTIQRTQQEDSAVYLCASSSRDSEGKLFFGSGTQLSVL.

The rearrangement links TRBV19 to TRBJ1-4, with TRBD1 as a possible D gene (5 bases). Looked up from germline, CDR1 is LNHDA and CDR2 is SQIVND (reference sequence). V lost 1 base and J lost 10, with 13 bases in between. This CDR3 spans 14 amino acids. CDR3 amino acids: CASSIGLGGGKLFF. In DNA form, the CDR3 reads TGTGCCAGTAGTATAGGCCTCGGCGGGGGAAAACTGTTTTTT.

The chain employs TRBV7-2 and TRBJ1-3, with D perhaps matching TRBD1 (5 bases). The CDR3 is made up of 16 amino acids. Germline-derived CDR1 and CDR2 are SGHTA and FQGNSA. With 5 bases removed from V and 2 bases from J, the gap between germline ends came to 16 bases. The CDR3 protein is CASSLTRGTAGNTIYF. The CDR3 nucleotides read TGTGCCAGCAGCCTGACAAGGGGCACAGCTGGAAACACCATATATTTT.

Points on this clone: The sample contains more than one DNA sequence encoding this CDR3. V gene TRBV6-6 combines with J gene TRBJ2-3, with a weak D call TRBD1 (5 bases). The CDR3 runs to 16 residues. The germline gives CDR1 MNHNY, CDR2 SVGAGI (reference sequence). Between the trimmed V and J ends, which lost 6 bases and 1 base, there was a span of 17 bases. CDR3 DNA: TGTGCCAGCAGCACATACCTAGGGGTCGGCACAGATACGCAGTATTTT. Amino acid sequence: CASSTYLGVGTDTQYF.

The chain uses TRBV6-5 and TRBJ1-2; D is perhaps TRBD1 (5 bases). Germline loops: CDR1 MNHEY, CDR2 SVGAGI. The CDR3 is 16 residues long. V was shortened by 2 bases and J by 6 bases, with 19 bases between the two germline ends. CDR3 amino acids: CASSYNSGTTRHGYTF. The CDR3 nucleotides read TGTGCCAGCAGTTACAACTCCGGGACTACCAGACATGGCTACACCTTC.

This clone appeared once. The V call is TRBV5-4, the J call TRBJ2-3; TRBD1 or TRBD2 may be the D gene (6 bases each). The V and J ends lost 4 bases and 6 bases respectively, with 15 bases between them. The CDR3 totals 14 residues. CDR1 is SGHNT, CDR2 YYREEE, per germline (reference sequence). CDR3: CASSPGGGQDTQYF. CDR3 nucleotide sequence: TGTGCCAGCAGCCCAGGTGGGGGGCAGGATACGCAGTATTTT.

This chain joins TRBV19 and TRBJ2-1; 7 bases align to TRBD1. CDR1 and CDR2 (germline): LNHDA, SQIVND (reference sequence). With V trimmed by 5 bases and J by 0 bases, 7 bases remained unmatched. The CDR3 is made up of 16 amino acids. The CDR3 DNA sequence: TGTGCCAGTAGTCGTGAACAGGGGAGCTCCTACAATGAGCAGTTCTTC. Residues: CASSREQGSSYNEQFF. The whole variable domain, remainder taken from reference TRBV19 and TRBJ2-1, is DGGITQSPKYLFRKEGQNVTLSCEQNLNHDAMYWYRQDPGQGLRLIYYSQIVNDFQKGDIAEGYSVSREKKESFPLTVTSAQKNPTAFYLCASSREQGSSYNEQFFGPGTRLTVL.

This chain connects TRBV4-1 to TRBJ1-2; 10 nucleotides line up with TRBD1. The CDR3 loop spans 14 amino acids. Per germline, CDR1 MGHRA and CDR2 YSYEKL. The J segment lost 8 bases and the V segment lost 5 bases, leaving 8 bases of the junction unmatched. The CDR3 DNA is TGCGCCAGCAGCGAAACCGGGACAGGGGACGGCTACACCTTC. Translated: CASSETGTGDGYTF.

The chain recombines TRBV18 with TRBJ2-5; 9 bases match TRBD2. The ends lost 3 bases at V and 3 bases at J; junction bases unmatched: 8. From germline, CDR1 is KGHSH and CDR2 LQKENI. CDR3 length: 16 residues. CDR3 region: CASSPSQRGVKETQYF. The CDR3 nucleotides are TGTGCCAGCTCACCTTCCCAGCGGGGGGTCAAAGAGACCCAGTACTTC.

The V and J genes are TRBV19 and TRBJ1-6, with TRBD1 matching 7 bases. CDR3 length: 14 amino acids. V was clipped by 5 bases and J by 4 bases; unmatched bases: 2. Germline V lookup: CDR1 LNHDA, CDR2 SQIVND (reference sequence). In DNA form, the CDR3 reads TGTGCCAGTAGTTTGACAGGGTATAATTCACCCCTCCACTTT. Translated, it gives CASSLTGYNSPLHF.

The J gene is TRBJ2-7, the V gene TRBV10-2; D possibly uses TRBD1 or TRBD2 (6 bases each). Germline V gene data show CDR1 as WSHSY and CDR2 as SAAADI. The V end was cut by 0 bases, the J end by 2 bases, with 8 bases between. The CDR3 loop spans 14 amino acids. The CDR3 spells CASSESRGAYEQYF. The CDR3 nucleotides read TGCGCCAGCAGTGAGTCGAGGGGGGCCTACGAGCAGTACTTC.